This T cell receptor beta chain was identified during a study of blood T cells in healthy people across ages. A note on this clonotype: Its cognate antigen is unknown.

Study-level results: Researchers report that TCR beta diversity correlated strongly with naive T cell percentage. While age rose, TCR beta diversity per million T cells dropped in a roughly linear way.

Through a sample-barcoded 5' primer and a J-beta primer mix, a second PCR was run for roughly 6 to 11 cycles. Every sample gave at least 2.5 million paired-end reads containing CDR3. TCRdb ran MiXCR on the 5' RACE reads and lists one entry per CDR3 protein. The sample includes 650,000 to 900,000 distinct CDR3 sequences, 62% of them seen just once. In germline, CDR1 is SGHRS, CDR2 YFSETQ. V lost 0 bases and J 0 bases, leaving 10 bases between the germline ends. The CDR3 runs 16 residues. Source material: blood. The sequence came from a man aged 25-40 years in good health. The gene calls are TRBV5-1 and TRBJ1-5, with TRBD1 as a possible D gene (5 bases). The CDR3 protein is CASSLGGTGSNQPQHF. CDR3 DNA sequence: TGCGCCAGCAGCTTGGGGGGGACGGGTAGCAATCAGCCCCAGCATTTT.